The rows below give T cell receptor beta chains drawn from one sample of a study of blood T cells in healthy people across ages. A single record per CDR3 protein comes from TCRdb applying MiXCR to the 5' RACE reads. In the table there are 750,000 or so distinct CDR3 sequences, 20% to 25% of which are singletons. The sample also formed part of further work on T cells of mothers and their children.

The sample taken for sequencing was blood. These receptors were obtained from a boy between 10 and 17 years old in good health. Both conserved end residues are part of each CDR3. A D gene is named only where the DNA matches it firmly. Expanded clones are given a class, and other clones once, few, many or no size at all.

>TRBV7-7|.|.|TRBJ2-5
TGTGCTAGCAGCTGGGAAAGGGATCAAGAGACCCAGTACTTC
CASSWERDQETQYF
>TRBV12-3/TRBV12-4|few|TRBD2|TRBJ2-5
TGTGCCAGCAGTCAGGGACTAGCGGGCAACCAAGAGACCCAGTACTTC
CASSQGLAGNQETQYF
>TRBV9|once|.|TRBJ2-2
TGTGCCAGCAGCGTCCAGTTCACCGGGGAGCTGTTTTTT
CASSVQFTGELFF
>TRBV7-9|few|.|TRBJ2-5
TGTGCCAGCAGCTTTGAAGGGGCAGTTAGGCCCCAGTACTTC
CASSFEGAVRPQYF
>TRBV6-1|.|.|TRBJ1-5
TGTGCCAGCAGTGCTGGAGGAGGGTCCAATCAGCCCCAGCATTTT
CASSAGGGSNQPQHF
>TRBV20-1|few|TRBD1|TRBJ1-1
TGCAGTGCTACCCCAGACAGGGGGAAGATTGAAGCTTTCTTT
CSATPDRGKIEAFF
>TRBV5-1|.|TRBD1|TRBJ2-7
TGCGCCAGCAGCTTGGTCGGGACAGAGAGCTCCTACGAGCAGTACTTC
CASSLVGTESSYEQYF
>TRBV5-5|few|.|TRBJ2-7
TGTGCCAGCAGCCGCTGGGGATCTTCCTACGAGCAGTACTTC
CASSRWGSSYEQYF
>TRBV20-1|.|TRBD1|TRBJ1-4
TGCAGTGCTCCGGACAGGGGAAGTAGCGGGATTGAAAAACTGTTTTTT
CSAPDRGSSGIEKLFF
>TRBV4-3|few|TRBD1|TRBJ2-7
TGCGCCAGCAGCCAAGACCCGACAGGGGCGTTTAACGAGCAGTACTTC
CASSQDPTGAFNEQYF
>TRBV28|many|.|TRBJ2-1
TGTGCCAGCAGTTCCGGACTCCGCGAGCAGTTCTTC
CASSSGLREQFF
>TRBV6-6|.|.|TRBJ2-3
TGTGCCAGCAGTTACTCGCCCTCGCACCCAGATACGCAGTATTTT
CASSYSPSHPDTQYF
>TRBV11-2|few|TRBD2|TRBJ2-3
TGTGCCAGCAGCTTATTAGGAAGCGGGAGAGGCACAGATACGCAGTATTTT
CASSLLGSGRGTDTQYF
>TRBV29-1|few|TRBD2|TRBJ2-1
TGCAGCGTTAAACTAAGGACTAGCGGGAGTGGCGATGAGCAGTTCTTC
CSVKLRTSGSGDEQFF
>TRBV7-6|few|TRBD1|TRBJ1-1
TGTGCCAGCAGCTTAGATGCCGGGACAGGGATTGAAGCTTTCTTT
CASSLDAGTGIEAFF
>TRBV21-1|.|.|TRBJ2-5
TGTGCCAGCAGCAAAGTGGGCCGGACGGAACAAGAGACCCAGTACTTC
CASSKVGRTEQETQYF